This T cell receptor (beta chain) originates from a study of blood T cells in healthy people across ages. This clonotype was detected many times. From germline, CDR1 is SGHDT and CDR2 YYEEEE. This CDR3 has 12 amino acids. V lost 2 bases and J 4 bases, leaving 5 bases between the germline ends. A J-beta primer mix and a sample-barcoded 5' primer were used in a second PCR of roughly 6 to 11 cycles. TCRdb reprocessed the 5' RACE reads with MiXCR, giving one entry per CDR3 protein. There are 550,000 to 650,000 distinct CDR3 sequences in the sample; approximately 30% occur only once, and less than 20% lies in the top ten.

The sample was blood. The rearrangement uses TRBV5-6 and TRBJ2-3; D is undetermined. This TCR was sampled from a woman of 80 years or more in good health. The CDR3 DNA reads TGTGCCAGCAGCTTACAACCAGATACGCAGTATTTT. Its protein product is CASSLQPDTQYF.